This passage covers 4 T cell receptor beta chains from one sample sequenced in a study of T cell repertoires in ileal Crohn's disease. Time point indicated: neoterminal ileum biopsy at postoperative endoscopy, about 6 months after surgery. Produced via immunoSEQ multiplex PCR; TCRdb's table is partial and in-frame only. The table has about 59,000 clones, around nine tenths seen once; the top ten hold over 2%. Specimen: ileal tissue. The receptors were sampled from an adult with Crohn's disease.

CDR3 DNA sequence: TGCAGCGTTAGTGGTGCCACAGGAGTTACGCAGTATTTT. Residues: CSVSGATGVTQYF. The chain combines TRBV29-1 with TRBJ2-3, with D possibly TRBD1 on 5 matching bases. CDR1 SQVTM and CDR2 ANQGSEA come from the germline V gene. The CDR3 runs to 13 residues. V was shortened by 5 bases and J by 8 bases, with 17 bases between the two germline ends.

V and J are TRBV4-3 and TRBJ2-3; the match to TRBD2 covers 13 bases. This CDR3 has 15 residues. Germline CDR1 LGHNA, CDR2 YSLEER. The junction had 2 bases not matched to a gene; V was cut back by 4 bases and J by 4 bases. The CDR3 DNA is TGCGCCAGCAGCCTACTAGCGGGAGGGGCAGATACGCAGTATTTT. It codes for CASSLLAGGADTQYF.

The chain combines TRBV7-2 with TRBJ1-2; a weak D match, TRBD1 (5 bases). The length of the CDR3 is 15 residues. V shed 5 bases and J shed 4 bases, with 17 bases lying between them. Per germline, CDR1 SGHTA and CDR2 FQGNSA. As DNA, the CDR3 is TGTGCCAGCAGCCCTCCCCGGGGGAGCAGCTATGGCTACACCTTC. As protein: CASSPPRGSSYGYTF.

The rearrangement links TRBV28 to TRBJ1-5; TRBD1 agrees at 9 bases. V dropped 3 bases and J dropped 1; count of bases not matched to a gene: 1. The CDR3 covers 15 residues. Per germline, CDR1 MDHEN and CDR2 SYDVKM. The CDR3 bases are TGTGCCAGCAGTTTGGGACAGGGCAGCAATCAGCCCCAGCATTTT. Translating it yields CASSLGQGSNQPQHF.